This T cell receptor beta chain originates from a study of cytomegalovirus exposure and HLA in healthy donors. Losses at the gene ends were 6 bases for V and 4 bases for J; bases not matched to a gene: 6. The CDR3 covers 14 residues. From germline, CDR1 is SNHLY and CDR2 FYNNEI. As regards this clone: Its matching antigen is unknown.

The PCR made use of 60 Vbeta and 13 Jbeta primers. Profiling relied on immunoSEQ multiplex PCR, and the TCRdb table lists in-frame clones only, not all of them. The table includes some 200,000 clones, roughly 80% detected once. Study-wide findings and caveats: Differences between HLA loci emerged in a later analysis of TCR association rates, with DRB1 most and HLA-C fewest. Segments of the TCR beta V type were, in most cases, productive about 90% or about 30% of the time in an earlier analysis.

V is TRBV2 and J is TRBJ1-5; TRBD1 matches at 7 bases. The sequenced material came from PBMCs. This clonotype was obtained from a man aged 35 to 55 in good health and CMV-seropositive. The CDR3 nucleotides read TGTGCCAGCAGGCCGACAGGGAGGAATCAGCCCCAGCATTTT. Its protein product is CASRPTGRNQPQHF. The whole variable domain, filled in from reference TRBV2 and TRBJ1-5, reads EPEVTQTPSHQVTQMGQEVILRCVPISNHLYFYWYRQILGQKVEFLVSFYNNEISEKSEIFDDQFSVERPDGSNFTLKIRSTKLEDSAMYFCASRPTGRNQPQHFGDGTRLSIL.